These 11 T cell receptor beta chains came from one sample sequenced in a study of shared clonotypes between healthy human individuals. TCRdb keeps only in-frame clones here, not all; method: immunoSEQ multiplex PCR. The data contain roughly 2.6 million clones, 85% to 95% of them singletons. Input material: naive CD4+ T cells sorted from blood. Described subset: CD45RA+ positively selected. The receptors originated from a young man in good health.

V usage is TRBV6-6 and J usage is TRBJ2-2; no reliable D call. This CDR3 is 16 amino acids long. V lost 0 bases and J lost 2, with 10 bases in between. Germline V gene data show CDR1 as MNHNY and CDR2 as SVGAGI (reference sequence). As DNA, the CDR3 is TGTGCCAGCAGTTACTCTTACAGATCCAACACCGGGGAGCTGTTTTTT. This codes for CASSYSYRSNTGELFF.

This chain uses TRBV9 with TRBJ1-6; tentatively, D is TRBD1 (6 bases). Trimming stripped 4 bases from V and 7 bases from J, with 12 bases between. CDR1 SGDLS and CDR2 YYNGEE come from the germline V gene. The CDR3 consists of 14 residues. The CDR3 reads CASSLGGPNSPLHF. CDR3 bases: TGTGCCAGCAGCTTGGGGGGCCCCAATTCACCCCTCCACTTT.

This rearrangement joins TRBV9 to TRBJ1-2, with D tentatively TRBD1 (5 bases). This CDR3 is 15 amino acids long. The germline V gene encodes CDR1 SGDLS and CDR2 YYNGEE. Trimming stripped 3 bases from V and 8 bases from J, with 20 bases between. The CDR3 reads CASSGKGQAHLGYTF. In DNA form, the CDR3 reads TGTGCCAGCAGCGGAAAGGGGCAGGCCCACTTAGGCTACACCTTC.

The V and J genes are TRBV12-5 and TRBJ1-3; no clear D. Germline CDR1 LGHNT, CDR2 FRNRAP. The CDR3 contains 13 residues. Here the CDR3 reads CASADISGNTIYF. Here the CDR3 DNA reads TGTGCCTCGGCCGACATCTCTGGAAACACCATATATTTT.

The J gene is TRBJ2-7, the V gene TRBV30; D is ambiguous. CDR1 and CDR2 (germline): GTSNPN, SVGIG (reference sequence). The CDR3 is 12 amino acids. Trimming left V 4 bases short and J 2 bases short, with 9 bases between. The CDR3 DNA follows: TGTGCCTGGAACGCGGTGACCTACGAGCAGTACTTC. Encoded protein: CAWNAVTYEQYF.

This chain uses TRBV5-1 with TRBJ2-5, with 12 nucleotides matching TRBD2. The junction had 5 bases not matched to a gene; V was cut back by 3 bases and J by 5 bases. This CDR3 comprises 15 residues. Germline assignment: CDR1 SGHRS and CDR2 YFSETQ. CDR3 nucleotide sequence: TGCGCCAGCAGCTCGACTAGCGGGGGCGGGGAGACCCAGTACTTC. Encoded protein: CASSSTSGGGETQYF.

This clone was seen once. The identical CDR3 is also encoded by other nucleotide sequences in the sample. This chain joins TRBV5-1 and TRBJ2-7; TRBD2 matches 9 bases. Germline V gene lookup returns CDR1 SGHRS and CDR2 YFSETQ. The CDR3 is 15 residues long. V shed 0 bases, J shed 3 bases, and the junction held 4 bases outside the gene matches. CDR3: CASSLAAGGSYEQYF. CDR3 coding DNA: TGCGCCAGCAGCTTGGCTGCGGGAGGGAGCTACGAGCAGTACTTC.

This sequence joins TRBV29-1 and TRBJ1-5; TRBD1 might be the D (5 bases). Germline V lookup: CDR1 SQVTM, CDR2 ANQGSEA. Trimming left V 4 bases short and J 6 bases short, with 10 bases between. There are 12 residues in the CDR3. This CDR3 is CSVGDFSQPQHF. The CDR3 DNA sequence: TGCAGCGTTGGGGACTTCAGTCAGCCCCAGCATTTT.

The J gene is TRBJ1-2, the V gene TRBV6-5, with TRBD1 identical over 7 bases. This CDR3 is 14 amino acids long. V lost 7 bases and J lost 5; bases outside the gene matches: 10. Per germline, CDR1 MNHEY and CDR2 SVGAGI. Here the CDR3 DNA reads TGTGCCAGCACCCAGGGACAGTCGGGGTATGGCTACACCTTC. Protein: CASTQGQSGYGYTF.

V is TRBV5-4 and J is TRBJ1-6, with D maybe TRBD1 (6 bases). Germline V gene lookup returns CDR1 SGHNT and CDR2 YYREEE (reference sequence). Trimming pared 0 bases from V and 2 bases from J, leaving 12 bases between. The CDR3 sequence is 17 residues long. Here the CDR3 reads CASSLGYREPYNSPLHF. The CDR3 nucleotides are TGTGCCAGCAGCTTGGGGTACAGGGAACCCTATAATTCACCCCTCCACTTT.

This clone was seen just once. The chain uses TRBV29-1 and TRBJ2-3; 7 bases match TRBD2. CDR1 SQVTM and CDR2 ANQGSEA come from the germline V gene. V dropped 5 bases and J dropped 3; count of bases not matched to a gene: 11. The CDR3 contains 15 residues. In DNA form, the CDR3 reads TGCAGCGTTTACGATAGCGGGTCGGTGACAGATACGCAGTATTTT. Translating gives CSVYDSGSVTDTQYF.